The 27 T cell receptor beta chains presented below share a single source sample, sequenced in a study of vaccination and CD4 T cells after COVID-19 (dated 2022 in TCRdb). Interpreted using the paper, the treatment or condition label stands for: roughly 11-day PBMC culture with coronavirus spike peptide pools or control peptides (ViraFEST assay). For these TCRs, the target antigens are not known. Libraries came from PCR. Sequencing instrument: Illumina iSeq 100. DNA from cultured CD4+ T cells underwent TCR sequencing with the Oncomine TCR Beta short-read assay at the Johns Hopkins FTIC core. TCRdb handled the public reads itself, with Q25 trimming in fastp and clone calling in MiXCR, and kept productive beta chains. Rows are combined by CDR3 protein, so each entry shows the most common genes and DNA. The sample profile shows 20,000 to 25,000 distinct CDR3 sequences; 66% of them were found once. The ten largest clonotypes hold about 3.5% of the sample.

The sample comprised CD4+ T cells from blood, cultured in vitro. The receptors come from a human donor who had recovered from COVID-19.

The chain uses TRBV7-3 and TRBJ1-1, with 7 bases that match TRBD1. V gave up 2 bases and J gave up 2 bases; unmatched junction bases: 8. The V gene's germline CDR1 is SGHTA and CDR2 FQGTGA. This CDR3 region has 16 residues. The CDR3 DNA sequence: TGTGCCAGCAGCTTAGGACCGGGACAGAAAAACACTGAAGCTTTCTTT. Translation: CASSLGPGQKNTEAFF.

The CDR3 sequence: CASSPYRGADEQYF. Here the CDR3 DNA reads TGTGCCAGCAGCCCCTACCGGGGGGCCGACGAGCAGTACTTC. This chain uses TRBV11-3 with TRBJ2-7; possibly TRBD2 for D (7 bases). The length of the CDR3 is 14 residues. Per germline, CDR1 SGHNT and CDR2 YENEEA. V was clipped by 5 bases and J by 5 bases, with 16 bases between them.

The rearrangement links TRBV4-1 to TRBJ2-4; D remains ambiguous. Trimming stripped 1 base from V and 8 bases from J, with 12 bases between. The germline gives CDR1 MGHRA, CDR2 YSYEKL. This CDR3 has 14 residues. CDR3 bases: TGCGCCAGCAGCCAAGCCGGTGGCACCTACATTCAGTACTTC. Translation gives CASSQAGGTYIQYF.

The chain combines TRBV20-1 with TRBJ2-7; maybe TRBD1 (5 bases). In germline, CDR1 is DFQATT, CDR2 SNEGSKA (reference sequence). The CDR3 sequence is 13 residues long. The V end lost 0 bases, the J end lost 5 bases, and 11 bases lay between the germline ends. CDR3 bases: TGCAGTGCTAGAGATAGGGGCGGCAACGAGCAGTACTTC. Residues: CSARDRGGNEQYF.

The genes are TRBV27 and TRBJ2-5; either TRBD1 or TRBD2 may fit D (5 bases each). The ends were cut back, 2 bases at V and 4 bases at J, with 23 bases in the middle. The CDR3 is 18 residues long. Germline loops: CDR1 MNHEY, CDR2 SMNVEV (reference sequence). Here the CDR3 reads CASSLGSPGTRSRETQYF. The DNA of the CDR3 is TGTGCCAGCAGTTTAGGTTCACCCGGGACCAGAAGCAGAGAGACCCAGTACTTC.

A few counts support this clonotype. This chain uses TRBV19 with TRBJ1-1; 7 bases map to TRBD1. The CDR3 runs 15 residues. Germline loops: CDR1 LNHDA, CDR2 SQIVND (reference sequence). V trimming: 5 bases; J trimming: 2 bases; junction bases outside the gene matches: 8. The CDR3 DNA reads as TGTGCCAGTAGTGTCCTTGACAGGGACAACACTGAAGCTTTCTTT. Protein: CASSVLDRDNTEAFF.

This clonotype was counted between two and nine times. The chain links TRBV20-1 to TRBJ1-2; D not resolved. Trimming shortened V by 3 bases and J by 2 bases, and 13 bases separated the two germline ends. The CDR3 runs to 14 residues. CDR1 and CDR2 from the germline V gene are DFQATT and SNEGSKA (reference sequence). CDR3 nucleotides: TGCAGTGCTAGCGGAGCTCCGGGGAACTATGGCTACACCTTC. This encodes CSASGAPGNYGYTF.

This chain uses TRBV27 with TRBJ1-5, with D possibly matching TRBD1 (5 bases). Looked up from germline, CDR1 is MNHEY and CDR2 is SMNVEV (reference sequence). The CDR3 loop spans 15 amino acids. The V gene lost 5 bases and the J gene lost 5 bases, with 16 bases spanning the gap. The CDR3 DNA reads as TGTGCCAGCAGTATCACCCGGGACGGACATCAGCCCCAGCATTTT. It yields the protein CASSITRDGHQPQHF.

This rearrangement joins TRBV19 to TRBJ2-1, with 7 bases that match TRBD1. The CDR3 is 13 amino acids. The germline V gene has CDR1 LNHDA and CDR2 SQIVND (reference sequence). With 3 bases clipped from V and 4 bases from J, the junction kept 0 bases outside the gene matches. The CDR3 sequence is CASSMGQYNEQFF. The CDR3 DNA is TGTGCCAGTAGTATGGGACAGTACAATGAGCAGTTCTTC. The variable domain in full, with the rest retrieved from reference TRBV19 and TRBJ2-1, is DGGITQSPKYLFRKEGQNVTLSCEQNLNHDAMYWYRQDPGQGLRLIYYSQIVNDFQKGDIAEGYSVSREKKESFPLTVTSAQKNPTAFYLCASSMGQYNEQFFGPGTRLTVL.

CDR3 in amino acids: CATSDPTGGGETQYF. Written as DNA, the CDR3 is TGTGCCACCAGTGATCCTACAGGGGGGGGGGAGACCCAGTACTTC. The J gene is TRBJ2-5, the V gene TRBV24-1; D may be TRBD1 (8 bases). This CDR3 contains 15 residues. The germline V gene encodes CDR1 KGHDR and CDR2 SFDVKD. Trimming took off 3 bases at V and 5 bases at J, with 15 bases between the two ends.

The chain links TRBV7-9 to TRBJ1-6, with 7 positions matching TRBD1. There are 14 residues in the CDR3. The junction had 4 bases not matched to a gene; V was cut back by 4 bases and J by 7 bases. Germline assignment: CDR1 SEHNR and CDR2 FQNEAQ (reference sequence). The CDR3 bases are TGTGCCAGCAGCTGGGGACAGCAAAATTCACCCCTCCACTTT. Amino acids: CASSWGQQNSPLHF.

This clonotype turned up a few times. V and J are TRBV7-9 and TRBJ1-3; D gene unclear. The CDR3 spans 15 residues. Germline V CDR1 and CDR2: SEHNR, FQNEAQ (reference sequence). V lost 5 bases and J lost 0, with 11 bases in between. CDR3 DNA sequence: TGTGCCAGCAGCCCAACATTTAGCTCTGGAAACACCATATATTTT. This encodes CASSPTFSSGNTIYF. The variable domain in full, completed from reference TRBV7-9 and TRBJ1-3, reads DTGVSQNPRHKITKRGQNVTFRCDPISEHNRLYWYRQTLGQGPEFLTYFQNEAQLEKSRLLSDRFSAERPKGSFSTLEIQRTEQGDSAMYLCASSPTFSSGNTIYFGEGSWLTVV.

V is TRBV7-9 and J is TRBJ1-1, with D perhaps TRBD1 (6 bases). V was pared by 6 bases and J by 4 bases, with 12 bases between. The CDR3 is made up of 13 amino acids. The germline gives CDR1 SEHNR, CDR2 FQNEAQ (reference sequence). The CDR3 sequence: CASRVRGGTEAFF. The CDR3 DNA sequence: TGTGCCAGCAGGGTCAGAGGGGGCACTGAAGCTTTCTTT.

This chain connects TRBV5-4 to TRBJ1-5; D remains ambiguous. The CDR3 totals 15 residues. Germline assignment: CDR1 SGHNT and CDR2 YYREEE (reference sequence). The germline V and J ends were trimmed by 3 bases and 2 bases, with 12 bases remaining between them. The CDR3 DNA follows: TGTGCCAGCAGCTCTGGACCAATCGGCAATCAGCCCCAGCATTTT. Encoded protein: CASSSGPIGNQPQHF. Full variable domain (outside the CDR3, taken from reference TRBV5-4 and TRBJ1-5): ETGVTQSPTHLIKTRGQQVTLRCSSQSGHNTVSWYQQALGQGPQFIFQYYREEENGRGNFPPRFSGLQFPNYSSELNVNALELDDSALYLCASSSGPIGNQPQHFGDGTRLSIL.

The chain links TRBV6-4 to TRBJ2-7, with D maybe TRBD2 (6 bases). Trimming left V 0 bases short and J 2 bases short, with 20 bases between. The length of the CDR3 is 18 residues. Germline assignment: CDR1 MRHNA and CDR2 SNTAGT. DNA of the CDR3: TGTGCCAGCAGTGACTCGAGTCCGGCGGGGAGAGGGCCCTACGAGCAGTACTTC. It codes for CASSDSSPAGRGPYEQYF.

This clonotype came up once. The chain employs TRBV20-1 and TRBJ1-5; no firm D call. The CDR3 runs 14 residues. V was trimmed by 3 bases and J by 0 bases, leaving 9 bases between them. The germline V gene has CDR1 DFQATT and CDR2 SNEGSKA (reference sequence). CDR3 loop: CSASRASSNQPQHF. The CDR3 nucleotides are TGCAGTGCTAGTAGAGCCTCTAGCAATCAGCCCCAGCATTTT.

This clonotype was detected a few times. This sequence joins TRBV7-2 and TRBJ1-1; no definite D call. Germline V gene lookup returns CDR1 SGHTA and CDR2 FQGNSA. The CDR3 length is 14 residues. V shed 1 base and J shed 1 base, with 7 bases lying between them. The CDR3: CASSLVQPNTEAFF. CDR3 nucleotides: TGTGCCAGCAGCTTAGTACAGCCGAACACTGAAGCTTTCTTT. Based on the CDR3 plus reference TRBV7-2 and TRBJ1-1, the full variable domain is GAGVSQSPSNKVTEKGKDVELRCDPISGHTALYWYRQSLGQGLEFLIYFQGNSAPDKSGLPSDRFSAERTGGSVSTLTIQRTQQEDSAVYLCASSLVQPNTEAFFGQGTRLTVV.

The J gene is TRBJ1-4, the V gene TRBV30; D remains unclear. Trimming took 8 bases from V and 6 from J, leaving 13 bases between them. The CDR3 has 12 residues. Germline V gene data show CDR1 as GTSNPN and CDR2 as SVGIG (reference sequence). CDR3 amino acids: CALGEPDEKLFF. The CDR3 bases are TGTGCCCTCGGGGAGCCCGATGAAAAACTGTTTTTT.

The V call is TRBV6-1, the J call TRBJ1-5, with D tentatively TRBD1 (6 bases). CDR3 length: 15 residues. V lost 6 bases and J lost 3, with 15 bases in between. Germline values: CDR1 MNHNS, CDR2 SASEGT. This CDR3 is CASRPQGDLNQPQHF. The CDR3, as DNA: TGTGCCAGCAGACCACAGGGAGACCTCAATCAGCCCCAGCATTTT.

The genes are TRBV6-1 and TRBJ1-2; 9 positions agree with TRBD1. Germline lookup yields CDR1 MNHNS and CDR2 SASEGT. The CDR3 is 13 residues long. Trimming removed 10 bases from V and 5 bases from J; junction bases left unmatched: 8. CDR3 amino acids: CAIGDRDSYGYTF. As DNA, the CDR3 is TGTGCCATCGGGGACAGGGACTCGTATGGCTACACCTTC.

The chain combines TRBV7-2 with TRBJ1-6, with 8 bases lining up with TRBD1. This CDR3 is 15 amino acids long. V lost 5 bases and J lost 9; bases outside the gene matches: 9. The germline V gene has CDR1 SGHTA and CDR2 FQGNSA. In DNA form, the CDR3 reads TGTGCCAGCAGCCTCAGGGGACAGGCTACTTCACCCCTCCACTTT. Its protein product is CASSLRGQATSPLHF. The entire variable domain, with the rest obtained from reference TRBV7-2 and TRBJ1-6, is as follows: GAGVSQSPSNKVTEKGKDVELRCDPISGHTALYWYRQSLGQGLEFLIYFQGNSAPDKSGLPSDRFSAERTGGSVSTLTIQRTQQEDSAVYLCASSLRGQATSPLHFGNGTRLTVT.

The chain couples TRBV7-3 to TRBJ2-3, with TRBD2 matching 7 bases. V trimming: 5 bases; J trimming: 0 bases; junction bases outside the gene matches: 8. The length of the CDR3 is 16 residues. Germline loops: CDR1 SGHTA, CDR2 FQGTGA. The CDR3 DNA is TGTGCCAGCAGCAATGGTGCGGGAGCTAGCACAGATACGCAGTATTTT. Translating gives CASSNGAGASTDTQYF.

The V call is TRBV7-9, the J call TRBJ1-3, with D possibly matching TRBD1 (5 bases). Germline V gene lookup returns CDR1 SEHNR and CDR2 FQNEAQ (reference sequence). Trimming pared 1 base from V and 9 bases from J, leaving 16 bases between. This CDR3 has 15 residues. The CDR3 region is CASSLEGTAVATIYF. CDR3 DNA: TGTGCCAGCAGCTTAGAGGGGACGGCCGTCGCCACCATATATTTT.

The chain's CDR3 is CASSLDSQLDYGYTF. The CDR3, as DNA: TGTGCCAGCAGCTTGGACAGCCAATTAGACTATGGCTACACCTTC. The chain links TRBV11-2 to TRBJ1-2, with a possible D match to TRBD1 (6 bases). The germline V and J ends were trimmed by 3 bases and 3 bases, with 14 bases remaining between them. The CDR3 extends over 15 amino acids. Germline-derived CDR1 and CDR2 are SGHAT and FQNNGV.

This clonotype occurred a few times. The chain uses TRBV20-1 and TRBJ2-7; TRBD2 agrees at 9 bases. The V gene end was trimmed by 7 bases and the J gene end by 2 bases; junction bases not matched to a gene: 6. The CDR3 is 13 residues long. Germline CDR1 reads DFQATT; CDR2 reads SNEGSKA (reference sequence). CDR3 in amino acids: CSVAAGGAYEQYF. The CDR3 nucleotides are TGCAGTGTCGCAGCGGGGGGTGCCTACGAGCAGTACTTC.

The chain joins TRBV20-1 to TRBJ1-4; no clear D gene. CDR1 is DFQATT and CDR2 is SNEGSKA in the germline V gene (reference sequence). The CDR3 loop spans 14 amino acids. Trimming removed 1 base at V and 8 bases at J, with 14 bases between. In DNA, the CDR3 is TGCAGTGCTAGAGGAGCCACCAACCGAGAAAAACTGTTTTTT. Its translation is CSARGATNREKLFF.

The gene calls are TRBV19 and TRBJ1-6; D not resolved. The CDR3 runs to 12 residues. The V end was cut by 3 bases, the J end by 8 bases, with 5 bases between. Germline V CDR1 and CDR2: LNHDA, SQIVND (reference sequence). The CDR3 DNA sequence: TGTGCCAGTAGTATTGGCGATTCACCCCTCCACTTT. This translates into CASSIGDSPLHF. The full variable domain, its missing parts supplied by reference TRBV19 and TRBJ1-6, is DGGITQSPKYLFRKEGQNVTLSCEQNLNHDAMYWYRQDPGQGLRLIYYSQIVNDFQKGDIAEGYSVSREKKESFPLTVTSAQKNPTAFYLCASSIGDSPLHFGNGTRLTVT.